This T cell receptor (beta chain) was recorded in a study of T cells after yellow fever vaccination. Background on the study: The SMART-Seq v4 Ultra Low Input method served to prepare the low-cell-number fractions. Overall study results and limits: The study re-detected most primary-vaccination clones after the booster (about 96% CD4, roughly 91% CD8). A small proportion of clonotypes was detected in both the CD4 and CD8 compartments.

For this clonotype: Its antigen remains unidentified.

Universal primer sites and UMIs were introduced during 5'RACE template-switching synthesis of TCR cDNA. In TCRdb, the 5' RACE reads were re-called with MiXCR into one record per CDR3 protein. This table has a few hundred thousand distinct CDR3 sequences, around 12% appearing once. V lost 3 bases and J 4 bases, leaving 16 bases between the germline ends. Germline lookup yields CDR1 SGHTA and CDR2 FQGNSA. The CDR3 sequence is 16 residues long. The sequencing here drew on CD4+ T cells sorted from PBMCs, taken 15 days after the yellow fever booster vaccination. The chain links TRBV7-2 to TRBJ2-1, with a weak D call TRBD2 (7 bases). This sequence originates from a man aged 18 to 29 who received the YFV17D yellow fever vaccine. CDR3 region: CASSLYTGGLYNEQFF. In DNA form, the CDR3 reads TGTGCCAGCAGCTTGTATACGGGGGGCCTATACAATGAGCAGTTCTTC.